Shown below are 27 T cell receptor beta chains from a single sample sequenced in a study of CD8+CD57+ T cells in acquired aplastic anemia. TCR beta VDJ combinations and CDR3 sequences were profiled from genomic DNA. MiXCR, applied by TCRdb to the reads, yields one record per CDR3 protein. The table shows 150,000 to 200,000 distinct CDR3 sequences, with around half occurring only once. Individuals selected for sequencing had exhibited CD8+CD57+ cell expansion on flow cytometry. Input material: sorted CD4+, CD8+, or CD8+CD57+ T cells (not recorded which) from PBMCs. The source of these receptors is a human donor with aplastic anemia.

The table lists this clonotype with many counts. The rearrangement joins TRBV20-1 to TRBJ1-6; 8 bases fit TRBD1. With V trimmed by 1 base and J by 0 bases, 2 bases remained unmatched. Germline lookup yields CDR1 DFQATT and CDR2 SNEGSKA (reference sequence). The CDR3 contains 16 residues. CDR3 sequence (DNA): TGCAGTGCTAGAGCTGGGACAGGCTCCTATAATTCACCCCTCCACTTT. Protein sequence: CSARAGTGSYNSPLHF.

The sample holds many counts of this clonotype. The chain has TRBV5-1 and TRBJ1-3; tentatively, D is TRBD1 (6 bases). Germline assignment: CDR1 SGHRS and CDR2 YFSETQ. Deletions cut 1 base from V and 2 bases from J, with 10 bases between. The CDR3 spans 15 residues. The CDR3 DNA is TGCGCCAGCAGCTTGTTAACAGGGCCTGGAAACACCATATATTTT. Translating gives CASSLLTGPGNTIYF.

This clonotype has more than one count but fewer than ten. The CDR3 nucleotides are TGTGCCAGCAGCAACGATTTCGGGGTCGGTGAGCAGTTCTTC. It codes for CASSNDFGVGEQFF. This chain connects TRBV2 to TRBJ2-1; the D gene is possibly TRBD2 (5 bases). The CDR3 is made up of 14 amino acids. Germline CDR1 is SNHLY and CDR2 is FYNNEI. Deletions cut 6 bases from V and 9 bases from J, with 18 bases between.

In this sample, this clonotype turned up a few times. A read error may be the cause here, since a much bigger clone is one base away. The rearrangement uses TRBV12-3 or TRBV12-4 and TRBJ1-1, with D unresolved. V lost 11 bases, J lost 5 bases, and 15 bases lay in between. The CDR3 contains 12 residues. The CDR3 region is CAWWERRTEAFF. CDR3 in DNA: TGTGCCTGGTGGGAGCGGAGGACTGAAGCTTTCTTT.

This clonotype was recorded many times. The chain couples TRBV15 to TRBJ1-2; maybe TRBD1 (5 bases). Germline lookup yields CDR1 LNHNV and CDR2 YYDKDF (reference sequence). V dropped 0 bases and J dropped 2 bases, with 10 bases sitting between them. The CDR3 has 15 residues. In DNA form, the CDR3 reads TGTGCCACCAGCAGAGAGAGGGGTGTCAACTATGGCTACACCTTC. Protein: CATSRERGVNYGYTF.

The chain joins TRBV15 to TRBJ1-1, with 8 positions matching TRBD1. The CDR3 loop spans 15 amino acids. With V trimmed by 3 bases and J by 6 bases, 9 bases remained unmatched. Germline CDR1 reads LNHNV; CDR2 reads YYDKDF (reference sequence). The CDR3 loop is CATSRKQGDSAEAFF. CDR3 in DNA: TGTGCCACCAGCAGGAAACAGGGGGATTCGGCTGAAGCTTTCTTT.

The chain combines TRBV6-2 or TRBV6-3 with TRBJ2-1; 7 bases are a match to TRBD2. V dropped 5 bases and J dropped 9; count of bases not matched to a gene: 10. This CDR3 has 14 residues. Germline V gene data show CDR1 as MNHEY and CDR2 as SVGEGT. CDR3 region: CASSDEGGGAEQFF. In nucleotides, the CDR3 is TGTGCCAGCAGTGACGAGGGCGGGGGAGCTGAGCAGTTCTTC.

In the case of this clonotype: Sequence at one end of the junction differs from germline and may be a read error. The chain carries TRBV19 and TRBJ2-7, with D unclear. In germline, CDR1 is LNHDA, CDR2 SQIVND (reference sequence). The CDR3 loop spans 13 amino acids. CDR3 DNA: TGTGCCAGTAGTATAAGGTCAGGCTACGAGCGGTACTTC. Translating gives CASSIRSGYERYF.

The rearrangement links TRBV25-1 to TRBJ1-2; perhaps TRBD1 as D (6 bases). Germline V gene lookup returns CDR1 MGHDK and CDR2 SYGVNS. V was cut by 6 bases and J by 6 bases, with 8 bases left in between. The CDR3 spans 11 residues. CDR3 sequence reads: CASRDRDGYTF. The CDR3 coding sequence is TGTGCCAGCAGGGACAGAGATGGCTACACCTTC.

Note on this clonotype: This clone may be a read error of a much larger clone one base away. The V gene is TRBV6-5, the J gene TRBJ1-1; 8 positions match TRBD1. Germline CDR1 reads MNHEY; CDR2 reads SVGAGI. V shed 2 bases, J shed 5 bases, and the junction held 10 bases outside the gene matches. This CDR3 has 16 amino acids. The CDR3 DNA follows: TGTGCCAGCAGTTACCACGGACAGGGATTGTATACTGAAGCTTTCTTT. It encodes CASSYHGQGLYTEAFF.

Points on this clonotype: Its ends do not fully match the called genes, so a read error is possible. The chain carries TRBV10-3 and TRBJ2-3; no definite D call. This CDR3 has 14 residues. Germline V gene data show CDR1 as ENHRY and CDR2 as SYGVKD. CDR3 in amino acids: CASSGMLSTDTQYF. The DNA for the CDR3 is TGTGCCAGCAGTGGAATGTTGAGCACAGATACGCAGTATTTT.

A few counts support this clonotype. The gene calls are TRBV29-1 and TRBJ2-5; tentative D call: TRBD2 (5 bases). Germline assignment: CDR1 SQVTM and CDR2 ANQGSEA. V lost 2 bases, J lost 1 base, and 8 bases lay in between. The CDR3 is made up of 13 amino acids. CDR3 sequence (DNA): TGCAGCGTTGAACCCGGGATCCAAGAGACCCAGTACTTC. This translates into CSVEPGIQETQYF. The full variable domain, in which reference TRBV29-1 and TRBJ2-5 provide the parts outside the CDR3, is SAVISQKPSRDICQRGTSLTIQCQVDSQVTMMFWYRQQPGQSLTLIATANQGSEATYESGFVIDKFPISRPNLTFSTLTVSNMSPEDSSIYLCSVEPGIQETQYFGPGTRLLVL.

This chain uses TRBV4-1 with TRBJ2-1; D possibly corresponds to TRBD2 (5 bases). This CDR3 has 16 residues. Germline-derived CDR1 and CDR2 are MGHRA and YSYEKL. V dropped 4 bases and J dropped 9 bases, with 22 bases sitting between them. CDR3 loop: CASSRGPPGIVPEQFF. DNA for the CDR3: TGCGCCAGCAGCCGAGGGCCCCCGGGAATCGTGCCTGAGCAGTTCTTC.

This clonotype was observed many times. The rearrangement links TRBV7-8 to TRBJ2-1; D is undetermined. With 3 bases removed from V and 9 bases from J, the gap between germline ends came to 9 bases. CDR3 length: 12 amino acids. Germline CDR1 is SGHVS and CDR2 is FQNEAQ. CDR3 in DNA: TGTGCCAGCAGCTTCTTTCTCCCTGAGCAGTTCTTC. Protein: CASSFFLPEQFF.

This clonotype was counted many times. This rearrangement joins TRBV12-3 or TRBV12-4 to TRBJ2-1; 11 nucleotides align to TRBD1. The CDR3 has 14 amino acids. The ends lost 6 bases at V and 10 bases at J; junction bases unmatched: 8. The CDR3 spells CASRGQGASDEQFF. The CDR3, as DNA: TGTGCCAGCAGAGGACAGGGGGCGTCGGACGAGCAGTTCTTC.

In its sample, this clonotype was seen many times. The chain recombines TRBV6-2 or TRBV6-3 with TRBJ2-2; maybe TRBD2 (5 bases). Germline CDR1 and CDR2: MNHEY and SVGEGT. The CDR3 covers 13 residues. V was pared by 5 bases and J by 6 bases, with 10 bases between. The CDR3 nucleotides are TGTGCCAGCAGTGACTACGACCCCGGGGAGCTGTTTTTT. Translation gives CASSDYDPGELFF.

This clonotype appeared many times. The gene calls are TRBV2 and TRBJ2-3, with 12 bases matching TRBD2. CDR3 length equals 16 residues. Germline CDR1 is SNHLY and CDR2 is FYNNEI. Trimming removed 8 bases from V and 7 bases from J; junction bases left unmatched: 13. CDR3 bases: TGTGCCAGCTCCTACCCCTCTAGCGGGGGGGCGAATACGCAGTATTTT. It specifies CASSYPSSGGANTQYF.

The chain links TRBV20-1 to TRBJ1-1; D unresolved. Germline V gives CDR1 DFQATT, CDR2 SNEGSKA (reference sequence). The CDR3 runs to 13 residues. Trimming pared 2 bases from V and 0 bases from J, leaving 7 bases between. The CDR3 spells CSARMGMNTEAFF. CDR3 nucleotides: TGCAGTGCTAGAATGGGAATGAACACTGAAGCTTTCTTT.

This chain connects TRBV5-1 to TRBJ2-5, with TRBD1 as a possible D gene (6 bases). There are 15 residues in the CDR3. V shed 2 bases and J shed 2 bases, with 13 bases lying between them. Germline V gene lookup returns CDR1 SGHRS and CDR2 YFSETQ. CDR3 sequence reads: CASSLQGLQQETQYF. The CDR3, as DNA: TGCGCCAGCAGCTTACAGGGTTTACAACAAGAGACCCAGTACTTC. The complete variable domain, with remaining parts taken from reference TRBV5-1 and TRBJ2-5, reads KAGVTQTPRYLIKTRGQQVTLSCSPISGHRSVSWYQQTPGQGLQFLFEYFSETQRNKGNFPGRFSGRQFSNSRSEMNVSTLELGDSALYLCASSLQGLQQETQYFGPGTRLLVL.

The chain is built from TRBV20-1 and TRBJ1-1; D uncertain. The CDR3 extends over 12 amino acids. CDR1 is DFQATT, CDR2 SNEGSKA, per germline (reference sequence). Between the trimmed V and J ends, which lost 6 bases and 1 base, there was a span of 9 bases. CDR3 nucleotides: TGCAGTGCCCTAAGAAGGAACACTGAAGCTTTCTTT. Its translation: CSALRRNTEAFF.

The J gene is TRBJ1-6, the V gene TRBV7-3; no firm D call. The ends were cut back, 0 bases at V and 8 bases at J, with 5 bases in the middle. The CDR3 runs 13 residues. From germline, CDR1 is SGHTA and CDR2 FQGTGA. The CDR3 protein is CASSLTNDSPLHF. CDR3 DNA sequence: TGTGCCAGCAGCTTAACTAATGATTCACCCCTCCACTTT.

Note on this clonotype: The junction departs from germline at one end; a sequencing error may be responsible. The chain has TRBV12-3 or TRBV12-4 and TRBJ2-5; a weak D match, TRBD1 (6 bases). The CDR3 is made up of 15 amino acids. CDR3 loop: CASSADRKHQETQYF. CDR3 in DNA: TGTGCCAGCAGTGCAGACAGGAAGCACCAAGAGACACAGTACTTC.

This clonotype was recorded many times. CDR3 sequence: CASSYSGDVYNEQFF. CDR3 DNA sequence: TGTGCCAGCAGTTATAGCGGGGACGTATACAATGAGCAGTTCTTC. V usage is TRBV2 and J usage is TRBJ2-1; 8 nucleotides align to TRBD2. Germline-derived CDR1 and CDR2 are SNHLY and FYNNEI. The CDR3 totals 15 residues. V shed 5 bases, J shed 4 bases, and the junction held 7 bases outside the gene matches.

The CDR3 DNA sequence: TGTGCCAGCAGCGACAGTACTGGGGCCAACGTCCTGACTTTC. Its translation: CASSDSTGANVLTF. The rearrangement uses TRBV9 and TRBJ2-6; D remains ambiguous. There are 14 residues in the CDR3. Trimming left V 3 bases short and J 2 bases short, with 6 bases between. The germline gives CDR1 SGDLS, CDR2 YYNGEE.

This clonotype was observed many times. The V and J genes are TRBV5-4 and TRBJ1-1; TRBD1 matches 11 bases. V shed 2 bases and J 0 bases; nucleotides not matched to a gene: 6. The CDR3 has 17 residues. Germline CDR1 is SGHNT and CDR2 is YYREEE (reference sequence). In nucleotides, the CDR3 is TGTGCCAGCAGCTTCGGACAGGGGGCTTATATGAACACTGAAGCTTTCTTT. Translating gives CASSFGQGAYMNTEAFF.

This clonotype was counted many times. This chain joins TRBV27 and TRBJ2-7, with 8 bases matching TRBD2. V lost 6 bases, J lost 3 bases, and 10 bases stayed unmatched. CDR1 and CDR2 from the germline V gene are MNHEY and SMNVEV (reference sequence). The CDR3 contains 15 residues. The CDR3 loop is CASSRGSGSYYEQYF. The CDR3, as DNA: TGTGCCAGCAGCCGAGGGAGCGGGAGTTACTACGAGCAGTACTTC.

This chain links TRBV12-1 with TRBJ1-6. TRBV12-1 is tagged as a pseudogene. The CDR3 runs to 15 residues. The CDR3 coding sequence is TGTGCCAGCAGCTTTATAGCGGTCCATAATTCACCCCTCCACTTT. Translation: CASSFIAVHNSPLHF.